Listed here are 30 T cell receptor beta chains from one sample, sequenced in a study of cytomegalovirus exposure and HLA in healthy donors. Primers: 60 Vbeta forward and 13 Jbeta reverse. TCRdb's copy holds only in-frame clones and misses some; the assay was immunoSEQ multiplex PCR. The sample contains more than 60,000 clones, about 68% of which appear only once. The specimen sequenced was PBMCs. These receptors were taken from a man in his forties in good health and CMV-seropositive.

This sequence joins TRBV29-1 and TRBJ2-1; D possibly corresponds to TRBD1 (5 bases). The CDR3 loop spans 13 amino acids. CDR1 is SQVTM and CDR2 is ANQGSEA in the germline V gene. V was cut by 0 bases and J by 9 bases, with 12 bases left in between. The CDR3, as DNA: TGCAGCGTTGAAGAGGTGACAGAAGGTGAGCAGTTCTTC. Translating it yields CSVEEVTEGEQFF.

The rearrangement links TRBV5-1 to TRBJ1-5; D gene uncertain. The V gene's germline CDR1 is SGHRS and CDR2 YFSETQ. V lost 4 bases and J 4 bases, leaving 15 bases between the germline ends. The length of the CDR3 is 15 residues. The CDR3 loop is CASSEGGYGNQPQHF. The CDR3 nucleotides read TGCGCCAGCAGCGAGGGAGGGTACGGAAATCAGCCCCAGCATTTT.

Regarding this clone: Germline and junction disagree at one end, which may indicate a read error. This rearrangement joins TRBV5-1 to TRBJ2-7, with TRBD1 as a possible D gene (6 bases). The CDR3 is 13 residues long. Germline loops: CDR1 SGHRS, CDR2 YFSETQ. CDR3: CASSSTGNGEQHF. The CDR3 DNA is TGCGCCAGCAGCAGTACAGGGAACGGCGAGCAGCACTTC.

The V call is TRBV5-4, the J call TRBJ2-2, with D perhaps TRBD2 (5 bases). Germline assignment: CDR1 SGHNT and CDR2 YYREEE (reference sequence). CDR3 length: 16 residues. The germline V and J ends were trimmed by 4 bases and 6 bases, with 19 bases remaining between them. CDR3 sequence reads: CASSPASRGAAGELFF. The CDR3 DNA reads as TGTGCCAGCAGCCCGGCTAGTCGGGGAGCAGCCGGGGAGCTGTTTTTT. Based on the CDR3 plus reference TRBV5-4 and TRBJ2-2, the full variable domain is ETGVTQSPTHLIKTRGQQVTLRCSSQSGHNTVSWYQQALGQGPQFIFQYYREEENGRGNFPPRFSGLQFPNYSSELNVNALELDDSALYLCASSPASRGAAGELFFGEGSRLTVL.

This chain connects TRBV6-5 to TRBJ1-6; no firm D call. CDR3 length: 14 amino acids. The V gene lost 7 bases and the J gene lost 5 bases, with 12 bases spanning the gap. CDR1 is MNHEY and CDR2 is SVGAGI in the germline V gene. CDR3 in DNA: TGTGCCAGCATGTCGCGGATAAATAATTCACCCCTCCACTTT. Its translation: CASMSRINNSPLHF.

The rearrangement uses TRBV7-2 and TRBJ1-3, with 9 bases matching TRBD1. Germline lookup yields CDR1 SGHTA and CDR2 FQGNSA. With 0 bases clipped from V and 2 bases from J, the junction kept 2 bases outside the gene matches. CDR3 length: 16 residues. CDR3 coding DNA: TGTGCCAGCAGCTTAGCAGGGACAGGGCCTGGAAACACCATATATTTT. The encoded protein is CASSLAGTGPGNTIYF.

The rearrangement uses TRBV5-4 and TRBJ2-1; 8 nucleotides agree with TRBD2. Germline V gene sequence: CDR1 SGHNT, CDR2 YYREEE (reference sequence). J lost 14 bases, V lost 2 bases, and 15 bases had no gene match. The CDR3 has 15 residues. The DNA for the CDR3 is TGTGCCAGCAGCTTAGGTGGCGGGAGGCCGAGACGGGAGTTCTTC. Amino acids: CASSLGGGRPRREFF.

This clone showed up just a few times. The chain is built from TRBV5-1 and TRBJ1-1, with a weak D call TRBD1 (5 bases). CDR3 length equals 17 residues. Germline V lookup: CDR1 SGHRS, CDR2 YFSETQ. Trimming shortened V by 1 base and J by 0 bases, and 16 bases separated the two germline ends. DNA for the CDR3: TGCGCCAGCAGCTTGAAAAGGAGGGGCCTTATGAACACTGAAGCTTTCTTT. Translating it yields CASSLKRRGLMNTEAFF.

The gene calls are TRBV2 and TRBJ2-7, with 7 positions matching TRBD2. The CDR3 loop spans 15 amino acids. J gave up 6 bases and V 4 bases, and 12 bases lay outside the gene matches. Germline V gene sequence: CDR1 SNHLY, CDR2 FYNNEI. In nucleotides, the CDR3 is TGTGCCAGCAGTGGGCTCAGCGGGGCTCGGGGCGAGCAGTACTTC. Its protein is CASSGLSGARGEQYF.

The chain couples TRBV4-1 to TRBJ2-1; maybe TRBD2 (6 bases). The germline CDR1 and CDR2 sequences are MGHRA and YSYEKL. The germline V and J ends were trimmed by 1 base and 2 bases, with 15 bases remaining between them. The CDR3 runs 17 residues. The CDR3 region has the DNA TGCGCCAGCAGCCAAGGCCGAGCGGGTGGAACCTACAATGAGCAGTTCTTC. Protein: CASSQGRAGGTYNEQFF.

This rearrangement joins TRBV6-1 to TRBJ2-3; 7 nucleotides line up with TRBD2. The length of the CDR3 is 12 residues. The J segment lost 1 base and the V segment lost 9 bases, leaving 1 base of the junction unmatched. The germline CDR1 and CDR2 sequences are MNHNS and SASEGT. CDR3: CASGRGTDTQYF. As DNA, the CDR3 is TGTGCCAGTGGGAGGGGCACAGATACGCAGTATTTT.

The J gene is TRBJ2-1, the V gene TRBV30, with a possible D match to TRBD2 (6 bases). This CDR3 is 15 amino acids long. Deletions cut 6 bases from V and 1 base from J, with 16 bases between. Germline V lookup: CDR1 GTSNPN, CDR2 SVGIG (reference sequence). The CDR3 DNA sequence: TGTGCCTGCATTGCACGGGACTCATCCTACAATGAGCAGTTCTTC. It specifies CACIARDSSYNEQFF.

The chain recombines TRBV5-6 with TRBJ2-2, with D hard to call. The CDR3 consists of 15 residues. V was shortened by 4 bases and J by 0 bases, with 10 bases between the two germline ends. CDR1 SGHDT and CDR2 YYEEEE come from the germline V gene. The CDR3 here is CASSDTRANTGELFF. DNA for the CDR3: TGTGCCAGCAGCGACACAAGAGCGAACACCGGGGAGCTGTTTTTT.

The chain recombines TRBV9 with TRBJ2-5, with D unclear. The CDR3 length is 15 residues. Trimming took off 0 bases at V and 5 bases at J, with 14 bases between the two ends. Germline V gene data show CDR1 as SGDLS and CDR2 as YYNGEE. CDR3 DNA: TGTGCCAGCAGCGTAGCTGCAGATCCGAACGAGACCCAGTACTTC. It encodes CASSVAADPNETQYF.

This sequence joins TRBV9 and TRBJ2-4, with TRBD2 matching 8 bases. There are 15 residues in the CDR3. CDR1 SGDLS and CDR2 YYNGEE come from the germline V gene. V was pared by 0 bases and J by 8 bases, with 7 bases of the junction left unmatched. In DNA form, the CDR3 reads TGTGCCAGCAGCGTAGAAAGCGGGAGTCTTGACATTCAGTACTTC. Translation: CASSVESGSLDIQYF.

In its sample, this clone was seen once. The CDR3 is CASSPLRQGDGYTF. CDR3 sequence (DNA): TGCGCCAGCAGCCCACTACGACAGGGCGATGGCTACACCTTC. V gene TRBV4-3 combines with J gene TRBJ1-2; 7 nucleotides agree with TRBD1. CDR1 is LGHNA and CDR2 is YSLEER in the germline V gene. CDR3 length equals 14 residues. The ends lost 4 bases at V and 6 bases at J; junction bases unmatched: 8.

This clone was counted once. The gene calls are TRBV10-2 and TRBJ2-7, with D maybe TRBD2 (6 bases). CDR3 length: 16 residues. CDR1 WSHSY and CDR2 SAAADI come from the germline V gene. Trimming took off 4 bases at V and 4 bases at J, with 20 bases between the two ends. CDR3 in amino acids: CASSGKRDSLMYEQYF. The DNA for the CDR3 is TGCGCCAGCAGTGGGAAACGGGACTCCCTAATGTACGAGCAGTACTTC.

The chain is built from TRBV2 and TRBJ1-2, with 10 positions matching TRBD1. The CDR3 sequence is 16 residues long. Losses at the gene ends were 6 bases for V and 3 bases for J; bases not matched to a gene: 10. In germline, CDR1 is SNHLY, CDR2 FYNNEI. In nucleotides, the CDR3 is TGTGCCAGCAGGATTACCGGGACAGGGGATGACTATGGCTACACCTTC. Translating gives CASRITGTGDDYGYTF.

The table lists this clone with a few counts. Other DNA sequences within the sample encode an identical CDR3. The rearrangement links TRBV28 to TRBJ2-3, with D perhaps TRBD1 (6 bases). The CDR3 is made up of 12 amino acids. Trimming left V 7 bases short and J 9 bases short, with 14 bases between. The V gene's germline CDR1 is MDHEN and CDR2 SYDVKM. The DNA for the CDR3 is TGTGCCAGCACCCCTCCAAGGGGGACGCAGTATTTT. Translated, it gives CASTPPRGTQYF.

The chain has TRBV27 and TRBJ2-1; 7 bases map to TRBD2. V shed 8 bases, J shed 3 bases, and the junction held 10 bases outside the gene matches. The CDR3 is made up of 15 amino acids. From germline, CDR1 is MNHEY and CDR2 SMNVEV (reference sequence). This chain's CDR3 is CASQGWGGVYNEQFF. The CDR3 coding sequence is TGTGCCAGCCAAGGATGGGGGGGGGTCTACAATGAGCAGTTCTTC.

The chain couples TRBV10-3 to TRBJ1-2; the match to TRBD1 covers 7 bases. J gave up 1 base and V 6 bases, and 5 bases lay outside the gene matches. This CDR3 has 14 amino acids. Germline V gene data show CDR1 as ENHRY and CDR2 as SYGVKD. Written as DNA, the CDR3 is TGTGCCATCAGGGGGACAGAGGGTAACTATGGCTACACCTTC. Its protein is CAIRGTEGNYGYTF.

The chain links TRBV19 to TRBJ1-6; possibly TRBD1 for D (5 bases). The CDR3 runs 13 residues. V was shortened by 9 bases and J by 10 bases, with 16 bases between the two germline ends. Germline-derived CDR1 and CDR2 are LNHDA and SQIVND (reference sequence). The CDR3 protein is CARYRRLGSPLHF. The CDR3, as DNA: TGTGCCAGGTACAGGCGGCTTGGGTCACCCCTCCACTTT.

V gene TRBV2 combines with J gene TRBJ2-7; 7 nucleotides align to TRBD2. The V gene's germline CDR1 is SNHLY and CDR2 FYNNEI. There are 14 residues in the CDR3. The junction had 5 bases not matched to a gene; V was cut back by 6 bases and J by 0 bases. The CDR3 DNA is TGTGCCAGCAGAGTTAGCGGGCCCTCCTACGAGCAGTACTTC. Protein: CASRVSGPSYEQYF.

CDR3 in amino acids: CASSLVRGGDPSRKNIQYF. The CDR3 bases are TGTGCCAGCAGCTTAGTTAGGGGAGGGGACCCCAGTAGAAAAAACATTCAGTACTTC. J is TRBJ2-4 and V is TRBV7-2; 7 bases fit TRBD2. The trim removed 1 base at V and 4 bases at J, leaving 16 bases unmatched. The CDR3 length is 19 residues. Germline V lookup: CDR1 SGHTA, CDR2 FQGNSA.

The gene calls are TRBV2 and TRBJ2-1; 7 bases match TRBD2. With V trimmed by 3 bases and J by 6 bases, 2 bases remained unmatched. The CDR3 is 13 amino acids. Germline lookup yields CDR1 SNHLY and CDR2 FYNNEI. The CDR3, as DNA: TGTGCCAGCAGTGAGACTAGCAGCAATGAGCAGTTCTTC. It codes for CASSETSSNEQFF.

This rearrangement joins TRBV30 to TRBJ2-1; TRBD2 agrees at 10 bases. J was trimmed by 7 bases and V by 0 bases; bases with no gene match: 12. The V gene's germline CDR1 is GTSNPN and CDR2 SVGIG (reference sequence). CDR3 length: 17 residues. CDR3 in DNA: TGTGCCTGGAGTGTAAGGCTAGCGGGGGTGTTGGGGAATGAGCAGTTCTTC. It codes for CAWSVRLAGVLGNEQFF.

This clone was detected a few times. The J gene is TRBJ2-2, the V gene TRBV7-2; 9 nucleotides line up with TRBD1. V was pared by 5 bases and J by 4 bases, with 8 bases of the junction left unmatched. The CDR3 totals 16 residues. Germline-derived CDR1 and CDR2 are SGHTA and FQGNSA. CDR3 sequence reads: CASSQQQGAITGELFF. For the CDR3, the DNA is TGTGCCAGCAGCCAACAACAGGGGGCTATCACCGGGGAGCTGTTTTTT.

This clone was detected only a few times. The gene calls are TRBV10-3 and TRBJ2-1; no reliable D call. The germline V gene encodes CDR1 ENHRY and CDR2 SYGVKD. Trimming shortened V by 8 bases and J by 9 bases, and 14 bases separated the two germline ends. This CDR3 has 12 amino acids. CDR3 in amino acids: CAIRPPGGEQFF. The CDR3 nucleotides read TGTGCCATCCGGCCTCCCGGCGGTGAGCAGTTCTTC.

The table lists this clone with a count of one. The V call is TRBV28, the J call TRBJ2-7, with a tentative D call TRBD2 (5 bases). This CDR3 has 12 amino acids. Trimming removed 10 bases from V and 3 bases from J, with 13 bases in between. Germline CDR1 is MDHEN and CDR2 is SYDVKM. The CDR3 is CATVRRNYEQYF. The CDR3, as DNA: TGTGCCACCGTCCGGAGGAACTACGAGCAGTACTTC.

The gene calls are TRBV2 and TRBJ1-6, with TRBD1 matching over 8 bases. Germline CDR1 is SNHLY and CDR2 is FYNNEI. This CDR3 comprises 16 residues. With 4 bases clipped from V and 10 bases from J, the junction kept 12 bases outside the gene matches. In DNA, the CDR3 is TGTGCCAGCAGTGCCGCCGGACAGGGTAATGGATCACCCCTCCACTTT. Its protein product is CASSAAGQGNGSPLHF.